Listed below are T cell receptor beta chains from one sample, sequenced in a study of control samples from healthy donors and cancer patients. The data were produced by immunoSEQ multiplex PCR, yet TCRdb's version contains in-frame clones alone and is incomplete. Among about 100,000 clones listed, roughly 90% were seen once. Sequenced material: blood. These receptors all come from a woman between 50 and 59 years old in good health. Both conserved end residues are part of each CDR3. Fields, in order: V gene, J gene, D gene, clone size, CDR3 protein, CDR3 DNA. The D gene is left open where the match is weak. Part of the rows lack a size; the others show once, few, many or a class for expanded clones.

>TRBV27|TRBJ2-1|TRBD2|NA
CASSLFSGGVKGNEQFF
TGTGCCAGCAGTTTGTTTAGCGGGGGGGTCAAGGGGAATGAGCAGTTCTTC
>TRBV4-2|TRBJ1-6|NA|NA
CASSQGVGGYSPLHF
TGTGCCAGCAGCCAAGGGGTGGGTGGTTACTCACCCCTCCACTTT
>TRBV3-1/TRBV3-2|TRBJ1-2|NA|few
CASSLLGGRGGYGYTF
TGTGCCAGCAGCCTTCTTGGGGGCAGGGGCGGATATGGCTACACCTTC
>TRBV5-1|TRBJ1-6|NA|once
CASRPGWQTDSPLHF
TGCGCCAGCAGGCCGGGGTGGCAGACAGATTCACCCCTCCACTTT
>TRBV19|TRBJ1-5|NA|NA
CASSDDSPNQPQHF
TGTGCCAGTAGTGATGACAGCCCCAATCAGCCCCAGCATTTT
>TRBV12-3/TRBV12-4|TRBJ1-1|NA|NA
CASSYIPGDAFF
TGTGCCAGCAGTTACATCCCGGGGGATGCTTTCTTT
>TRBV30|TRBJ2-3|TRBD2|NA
CAWSLLAGRTNTQYF
TGTGCCTGGAGCCTCTTAGCGGGGAGGACAAATACGCAGTATTTT
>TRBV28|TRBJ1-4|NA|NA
CASRPTLPGQNFF
TGTGCCAGCAGGCCAACTCTACCGGGACAAAATTTTTTT
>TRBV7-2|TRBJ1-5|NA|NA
CASSKEVGASNQPQHF
TGTGCCAGCAGCAAAGAGGTGGGGGCGAGCAATCAGCCCCAGCATTTT
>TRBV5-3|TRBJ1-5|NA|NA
CARSLNSVIRQGYQPQHF
TGTGCCAGAAGCTTAAACTCGGTTATCCGCCAGGGATATCAGCCCCAGCATTTT
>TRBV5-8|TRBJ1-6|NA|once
CASSRIPGTINSPLHF
TGTGCCAGCAGCCGAATCCCCGGGACCATTAATTCACCCCTCCACTTT
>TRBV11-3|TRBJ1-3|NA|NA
CASSSGLLGSGNTIYF
TGTGCCAGCAGCTCCGGACTTTTAGGCTCTGGAAACACCATATATTTT
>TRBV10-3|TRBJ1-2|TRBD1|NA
CAISESPGGAVGYTF
TGTGCCATCAGTGAGTCCCCAGGGGGCGCGGTTGGCTACACCTTC
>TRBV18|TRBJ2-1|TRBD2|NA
CASSPPLAGGYNEQFF
TGTGCCAGCTCGCCGCCACTAGCGGGAGGGTACAATGAGCAGTTCTTC
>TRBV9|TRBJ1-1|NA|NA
CASSVDSSVMNTEAFF
TGTGCCAGCAGCGTAGACTCATCAGTTATGAACACTGAAGCTTTCTTT
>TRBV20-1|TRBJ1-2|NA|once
CSAPTGYGYTF
TGCAGTGCGCCGACGGGGTATGGCTACACCTTC
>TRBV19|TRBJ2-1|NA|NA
CASEVSGSYNEQFF
TGTGCCAGTGAAGTTAGCGGCTCCTACAATGAGCAGTTCTTC
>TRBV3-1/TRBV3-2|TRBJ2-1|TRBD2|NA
CASSKKWSGRAHEQFF
TGTGCCAGCAGCAAAAAGTGGAGCGGGAGAGCCCATGAGCAGTTCTTC
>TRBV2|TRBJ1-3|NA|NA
CASSQEGSGNTIYF
TGTGCCAGCAGCCAAGAGGGGTCTGGAAACACCATATATTTT
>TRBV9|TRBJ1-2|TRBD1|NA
CASSVAGGISYGYTF
TGTGCCAGCAGCGTAGCAGGGGGGATTAGCTATGGCTACACCTTC
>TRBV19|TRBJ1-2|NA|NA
CASSTKGYGYTF
TGTGCCAGTAGTACCAAGGGCTATGGCTACACCTTC
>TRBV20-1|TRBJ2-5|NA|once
CSASKGRTQYF
TGCAGTGCTAGTAAGGGGAGGACCCAGTACTTC
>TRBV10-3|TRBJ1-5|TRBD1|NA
CAIKGTGVIGQPQHF
TGTGCCATCAAAGGGACAGGGGTGATTGGTCAGCCCCAGCATTTT
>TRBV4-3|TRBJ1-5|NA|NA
CASSQDRQGQQPQHF
TGCGCCAGCAGCCAAGATAGGCAGGGGCAGCAGCCCCAGCATTTT
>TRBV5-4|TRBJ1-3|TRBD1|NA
CASSLADRGGNTIYF
TGTGCCAGCAGCTTGGCCGACAGGGGTGGAAACACCATATATTTT
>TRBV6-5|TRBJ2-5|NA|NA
CASSYAGTQETQYF
TGTGCCAGCAGTTATGCCGGGACCCAAGAGACCCAGTACTTC
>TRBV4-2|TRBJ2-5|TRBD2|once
CASSQTSGRGKTQYF
TGTGCCAGCAGCCAAACTAGCGGGAGGGGCAAGACCCAGTACTTC
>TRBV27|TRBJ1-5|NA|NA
CASSQSRGGNQPQHF
TGTGCCAGCAGCCAAAGCCGTGGGGGGAATCAGCCCCAGCATTTT
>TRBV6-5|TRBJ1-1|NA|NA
CASSRRDGTEAFF
TGTGCCAGCAGTCGAAGGGACGGAACTGAAGCTTTCTTT
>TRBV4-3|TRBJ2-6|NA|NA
CASSHLGRAGANVLTF
TGCGCCAGCAGCCATCTTGGACGGGCTGGGGCCAACGTCCTGACTTTC
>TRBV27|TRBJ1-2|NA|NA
CASSLVSDNYGYTF
TGTGCCAGCAGTTTAGTCTCGGATAACTATGGCTACACCTTC
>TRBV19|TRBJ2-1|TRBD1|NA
CASSMAMWTGADEFF
TGTGCCAGTAGTATGGCGATGTGGACAGGGGCGGACGAGTTCTTC
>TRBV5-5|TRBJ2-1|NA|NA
CASSSYNEQFF
TGTGCCAGCAGCTCCTACAATGAGCAGTTCTTC
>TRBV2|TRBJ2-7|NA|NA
CASTDSSSYEQYF
TGTGCCAGCACCGACAGTAGCTCCTACGAGCAGTACTTC
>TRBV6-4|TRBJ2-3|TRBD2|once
CATGTSADTQYF
TGTGCCACCGGGACTAGCGCCGATACGCAGTATTTT
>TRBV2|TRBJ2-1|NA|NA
CASSISPGVRNEQFF
TGTGCCAGCAGTATTAGCCCGGGAGTGAGGAATGAGCAGTTCTTC
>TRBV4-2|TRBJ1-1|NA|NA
CASSLGGNTEAFF
TGTGCCAGCAGCCTGGGGGGGAACACTGAAGCTTTCTTT
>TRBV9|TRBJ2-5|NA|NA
CASSPRRGSELETQYF
TGTGCCAGCAGCCCCCGGCGGGGTAGTGAATTGGAGACCCAGTACTTC
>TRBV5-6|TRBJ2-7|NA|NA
CASSWDGTYEQYF
TGTGCCAGCAGCTGGGACGGAACCTACGAGCAGTACTTC
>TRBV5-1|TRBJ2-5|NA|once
CASSLYQETQYF
TGCGCCAGCAGCTTGTACCAAGAGACCCAGTACTTC
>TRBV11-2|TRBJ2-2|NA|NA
CASSFGGYTGELFF
TGTGCCAGCAGCTTCGGAGGGTACACCGGGGAGCTGTTTTTT
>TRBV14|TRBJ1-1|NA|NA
CASSQDTGLGTEAFF
TGTGCCAGCAGCCAAGATACAGGTCTTGGCACTGAAGCTTTCTTT
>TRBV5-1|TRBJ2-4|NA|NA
CASSPELAKNIQYF
TGCGCCAGCAGCCCGGAACTAGCCAAAAACATTCAGTACTTC
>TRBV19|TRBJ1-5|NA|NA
CASSMQVGQPQHF
TGTGCCAGTAGTATGCAGGTCGGGCAGCCCCAGCATTTT
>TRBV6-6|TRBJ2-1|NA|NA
CATALYNEQFF
TGTGCCACTGCTCTCTACAATGAGCAGTTCTTC
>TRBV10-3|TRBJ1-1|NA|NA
CAITQGWNTEAFF
TGTGCCATCACCCAGGGGTGGAACACTGAAGCTTTCTTT
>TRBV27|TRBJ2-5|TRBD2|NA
CASGSLAGLGETQYF
TGTGCCAGCGGAAGCCTAGCGGGGCTTGGGGAGACCCAGTACTTC
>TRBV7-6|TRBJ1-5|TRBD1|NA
CASSFGQGVSQPQHF
TGTGCCAGCAGCTTCGGACAGGGGGTATCTCAGCCCCAGCATTTT
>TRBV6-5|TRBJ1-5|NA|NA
CASRASTGPDQPQHF
TGTGCCAGCAGAGCCTCCACAGGGCCCGATCAGCCCCAGCATTTT
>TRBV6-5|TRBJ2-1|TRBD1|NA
CASFRTGVYNEQFF
TGTGCCAGCTTCCGGACAGGGGTATACAATGAGCAGTTCTTC